This T cell receptor beta chain stems from a study of Graves' ophthalmopathy and Graves' hyperthyroidism (dated by TCRdb to between 2018 and 2020). Regarding the complete study: Peripheral blood was collected at initial diagnosis, before any treatment. To explore V-J signatures distinguishing ophthalmopathy from hyperthyroidism, a discovery set of about 99 patients (more than 40 ophthalmopathy, 57 stable hyperthyroidism) was enrolled. In over 5 hyperthyroidism patients, the T-cell repertoire of thyroid tissue was compared with the T-cell repertoire of blood. An independent validation cohort comprised 18 hyperthyroidism patients and some 16 patients who later progressed from hyperthyroidism to ophthalmopathy. Following sampling, methimazole starting at 30 mg daily was administered to hyperthyroidism patients, and high-dose intravenous methylprednisolone was administered to ophthalmopathy patients. In total, approximately 130 blood samples were TCR-sequenced: some 40 ophthalmopathy, some 75 hyperthyroidism and 17 hyperthyroidism-to-ophthalmopathy patients. The study used signatures of the TCR beta repertoire to tell Graves' ophthalmopathy apart from Graves' hyperthyroidism and to predict which patients would progress to ophthalmopathy. On the study overall, not on this receptor specifically: Most of the expanded thyroid clonotypes with a frequency above 0.001 were also detected in blood, and it was suggested that the thyroid immune response may be reflected by blood repertoires. In cross-validation, the 13-signature model distinguished ophthalmopathy from stable hyperthyroidism with approximately 90% sensitivity and around 81% specificity, while in the test set the corresponding values were 80% and 75%. In validation, the model predicted ophthalmopathy progression with more than 70% sensitivity and 72.22% specificity; some 13 predicted patients were CT-confirmed with GO in a median of about 6.2 months. Sample size was not statistically predetermined, and group allocation was not concealed from the investigators.

V has 5 bases trimmed and J has 4 bases trimmed; junction bases matching no gene number 12. CDR1 and CDR2 are drawn from the germline V gene (reference sequence): LNHDA, SQIVND. The CDR3 holds 16 amino acids from the cysteine to the phenylalanine. The sequence is cut down to CDR3 DNA, 48 bases in frame from base 1. TCR beta CDR3 regions were amplified from RNA transcripts for repertoire sequencing. A first-round RT-PCR used HTBI primers with the Qiagen OneStep RT-PCR kit, followed by a second-round multiplex PCR, size selection and purification. Sequencing of the libraries was carried out on an Illumina HiSeq2000 in paired-end mode with 100 bp reads. For the original study's pipeline: SOAPnuke was used to process the reads, throwing out any read that had adapters, had uncalled bases, had a mean Phred below 15, or lacked an exact constant-primer or identifier match. COPE v1.2.5 was used to merge the high-quality paired reads. Each unique nucleotide sequence was defined as a clonotype, and clonotypes were aligned to IMGT TRB V, D and J references with MiTCR v1.1. Only V-J combinations with frequency above 0.0001 were analysed, covering around 99% of repertoires. For each V-J combination, a TCR clonal expansion and chaos score was defined as the ratio of F50 clonal expansion to chaos observed in the TCRdist matrix. Welch's t-statistics and random forest were used to reduce the features to around 13 V-J combinations, which were then used as input to a naive Bayes classifier. Thyroid-blood repertoire similarity was quantified with the Morisita-Horn index. The public reads were run again by TCRdb, first through fastp at Q25 and then through MiXCR, and only productive beta chains were kept. Rows with a matching CDR3 protein are joined into one entry that keeps the most common DNA and genes. TCRdb's processing, not the authors' own work, is the source of the V and J calls. This sample comprises some 350,000 distinct CDR3 sequences, 17% of them detected only once. The ten largest clones take up 2.4% of the sample.

This clonotype was seen many times. What antigen it recognizes has not been identified. Base qualities are not provided; no much larger clone lies one nucleotide away. Hyperthyroidism was defined as stable when no progression to ophthalmopathy occurred within 18 months of follow-up. The hyperthyroidism patients were 18 to 65 years old and newly diagnosed, with a disease duration of less than 2 months. Patients with other autoimmune diseases, uncontrolled infections, pregnancy or lactation were excluded. Clinical symptoms, serum thyroxine, TRAb, thyroid ultrasound and orbital computed tomography formed the basis of the diagnosis. Using Ficoll-Paque density gradient centrifugation, PBMCs were isolated from 9.5 to 10 ml of fresh peripheral blood. Trizol reagent was used to extract the total RNA, and its quality was then checked on an Agilent 2100 Bioanalyzer.

Sequencing was done on a sample of peripheral blood. Recombination joined TRBV19 with TRBJ1-2, with TRBD1 identical over 8 junction bases. This receptor was taken from an adult woman with stable Graves' hyperthyroidism. The CDR3 protein sequence reads: CASSSQGARESYGYTF. The nucleotide sequence is TGTGCCAGTAGTTCGCAGGGGGCGCGAGAAAGCTATGGCTACACCTTC. Joined to the reference TRBV19 and TRBJ1-2 proteins, this CDR3 gives the full variable domain: DGGITQSPKYLFRKEGQNVTLSCEQNLNHDAMYWYRQDPGQGLRLIYYSQIVNDFQKGDIAEGYSVSREKKESFPLTVTSAQKNPTAFYLCASSSQGARESYGYTFGSGTRLTVV.